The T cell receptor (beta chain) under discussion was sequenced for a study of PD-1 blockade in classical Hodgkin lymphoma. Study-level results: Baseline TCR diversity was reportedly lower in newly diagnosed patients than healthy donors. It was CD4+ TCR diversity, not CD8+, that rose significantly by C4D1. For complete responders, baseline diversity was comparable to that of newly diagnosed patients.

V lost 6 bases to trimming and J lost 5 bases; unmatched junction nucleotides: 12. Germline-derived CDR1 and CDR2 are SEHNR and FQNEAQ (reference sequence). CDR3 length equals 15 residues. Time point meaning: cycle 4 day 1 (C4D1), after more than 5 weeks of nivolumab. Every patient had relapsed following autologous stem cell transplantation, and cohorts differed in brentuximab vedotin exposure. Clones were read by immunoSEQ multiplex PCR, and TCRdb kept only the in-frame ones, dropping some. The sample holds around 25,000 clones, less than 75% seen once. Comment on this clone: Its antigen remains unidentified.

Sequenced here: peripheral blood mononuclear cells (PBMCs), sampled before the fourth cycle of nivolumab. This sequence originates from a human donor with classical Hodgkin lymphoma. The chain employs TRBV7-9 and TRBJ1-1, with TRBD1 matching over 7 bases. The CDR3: CASRPSTGWVTEAFF. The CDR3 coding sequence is TGTGCCAGCAGGCCCTCGACAGGGTGGGTAACTGAAGCTTTCTTT.